This T cell receptor (beta chain) was obtained from a study of molecular identifiers for immune sequencing clone quantification (dated by TCRdb to 2016 to 2018). Study-wide context: In a replicate experiment, RNA from about 20,000 or 100,000 naive CD8 T cells was split into five aliquots, four of which were sequenced. This methods study benchmarked molecular-identifier clustering-based TCR repertoire sequencing (MIDCIRS) and TCR RNA copy counting, using CD8 T cells to do so.

In this sample, this clonotype turned up a few times. The target of this receptor is not known. No per-base quality is available; no much larger clone lies one base away. The research as a whole found: Around 2.8 recovered TCR RNA copies per cell were obtained by modeling, versus around 10 by digital PCR, implying a capture efficiency of 30% to 35%. Identical TCR molecules sharing a barcode could cause highly expanded clone sizes to be underestimated. When barcode sub-clustering was not used, chimeric consensus sequences inflated TCR diversity, with chimeras reaching as high as 47%. The naive libraries included spiked-in Jurkat TCR RNA (10 copies' worth), and this RNA is not part of the donor repertoire. Spiked-in Jurkat TCR RNA equal to a single cell's worth was reported to be detectable even within one million naive CD8 T cells. In CMV-specific effector cells, clones with more than 20 RNA copies contained over 97% of molecules, whereas in naive cells such clones contained under 1% of molecules.

The library relied on PCR. The listed sequencing device is Illumina HiSeq 4000. Bulk TCR libraries were made following a previously described method, with the TCR primers given in Table S5. The Qiagen AllPrep DNA/RNA kit was used to purify total RNA. Before analysis, reads from multiple sequencing runs of the same library were pooled. The study's own analysis went as follows. Reads were retained only if an exact TCR constant sequence was present, and the retained reads were trimmed to 150 nt and grouped according to their 12-nt molecular barcodes. Reads inside each barcode group were sub-clustered using a 15% Levenshtein threshold, and a quality-weighted consensus sequence was constructed for each RNA molecule. Non-functional sequences were excluded, and lower-count sequences lying one edit away from another sequence were also excluded. On the basis of fitting two negative binomial distributions, barcode sub-clusters with fewer than 20% of the maximum read count were discarded. TCRdb trimmed the raw reads at Q25, called clones with MiXCR and kept productive beta chains. Merged by CDR3 protein, the rows form single entries marked with the most common genes and DNA. The V and J calls here are based on TCRdb, not the publication. Across this sample there are a few hundred thousand distinct CDR3 sequences, with 20% to 25% seen only once. The leading ten clones occupy around 0.84% of the sample.

Libraries of naive CD8 T cells were built from anywhere between about 17,000 and 1,000,000 sorted cells, with 10%, 30% or 50% of the purified RNA used. On a BD FACSAria II, naive CD8 T cells were FACS-sorted as CD8+CD4-CCR7+CD45RA+ and collected into RLT Plus buffer. To test detection sensitivity, Jurkat RNA equal to ten TCR copies was added to samples of about 20,000-1,000,000 naive CD8 T cells. Enrichment of CD8 T cells was done with RosetteSep CD8+ T Cell Enrichment Cocktail plus Ficoll-Paque, and ACK red cell lysis came afterward. Between the V and J ends, shortened by 4 bases and 11 bases respectively, the junction contains 13 bases. The germline V gene yields KGHDR for CDR1 and SFDVKD for CDR2. The CDR3, from cysteine to phenylalanine, totals 12 residues. CDR3 DNA is the only sequence kept; it has 36 bases, read in frame from the first base.

The sample consisted of naive CD8+ T cells from blood, with Jurkat cell RNA spiked in. What this sample's cell subset or site label stands for: FACS-sorted CD8+CD4-CCR7+CD45RA+ naive T cells. The chain joins TRBV24-1 to TRBJ1-1, and TRBD1 may be the D gene, going by 5 matching bases. This TCR was recovered from a human donor in good health. Some libraries in this study had Jurkat cell RNA spiked in. The DNA sequence is given as TGTGCCACCAGTGACCTGGGGCCGGCGGCTTTCTTT. Its translation reads: CATSDLGPAAFF.